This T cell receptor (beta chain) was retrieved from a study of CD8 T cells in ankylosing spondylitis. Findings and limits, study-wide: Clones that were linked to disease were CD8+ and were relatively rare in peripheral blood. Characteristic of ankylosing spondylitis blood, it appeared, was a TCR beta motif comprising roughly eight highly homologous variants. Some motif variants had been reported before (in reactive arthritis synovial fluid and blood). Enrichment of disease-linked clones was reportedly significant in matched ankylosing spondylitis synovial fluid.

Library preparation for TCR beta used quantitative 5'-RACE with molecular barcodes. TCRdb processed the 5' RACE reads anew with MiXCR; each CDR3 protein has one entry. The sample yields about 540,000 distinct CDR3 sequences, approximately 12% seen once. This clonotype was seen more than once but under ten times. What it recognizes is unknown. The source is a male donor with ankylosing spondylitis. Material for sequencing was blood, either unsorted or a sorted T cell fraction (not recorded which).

CDR3 loop: CASSFQAGGSSYNEQFF. CDR3 sequence (DNA): TGCGCCAGCAGTTTTCAAGCGGGAGGGAGCTCCTACAATGAGCAGTTCTTC. The chain couples TRBV5-1 to TRBJ2-1, with TRBD2 matching over 10 bases. The CDR3 sequence is 17 residues long. J gave up 0 bases and V 5 bases, and 8 bases lay outside the gene matches. Germline CDR1 is SGHRS and CDR2 is YFSETQ.